The 22 T cell receptor beta chains below all came from one sample that was sequenced in a study of blood T cell repertoires in COVID-19. The protocol was immunoSEQ multiplex PCR, while the TCRdb copy is restricted to in-frame clones and leaves out a portion. Of about 81,000 clones in the sample, 82% are singletons; the top ten hold approximately 7%. Sequencing was performed on peripheral blood. These receptors all come from a human donor in a cohort sampled during active COVID-19.

The gene calls are TRBV15 and TRBJ2-5; the match to TRBD2 covers 9 bases. Germline lookup yields CDR1 LNHNV and CDR2 YYDKDF (reference sequence). Unmatched junction bases numbered 3, after V lost 0 bases and J lost 4 bases. The CDR3 runs to 15 residues. The CDR3 loop is CATSRDLSGGETQYF. The CDR3, as DNA: TGTGCCACCAGCAGAGATCTTAGCGGGGGAGAGACCCAGTACTTC.

The chain links TRBV7-3 to TRBJ2-2; D not resolved. V was cut by 2 bases and J by 3 bases, with 13 bases left in between. This CDR3 region has 16 residues. In germline, CDR1 is SGHTA, CDR2 FQGTGA. The CDR3 DNA reads TGTGCCAGCAGCTTATCGAGTCAGGTGGACACCGGGGAGCTGTTTTTT. This gives the protein CASSLSSQVDTGELFF.

V and J are TRBV18 and TRBJ2-7, with D tentatively TRBD2 (6 bases). Trimming cost V 4 bases and J 5 bases, with 18 bases left between them. CDR3 size: 15 residues. The germline V gene encodes CDR1 KGHSH and CDR2 LQKENI. The CDR3 loop reads CASSQETGVGNEQYF. CDR3 DNA: TGTGCCAGCTCACAGGAAACGGGGGTGGGGAACGAGCAGTACTTC.

The rearrangement uses TRBV7-9 and TRBJ2-7, with 8 bases identical to TRBD1. The J segment lost 5 bases and the V segment lost 5 bases, leaving 11 bases of the junction unmatched. The CDR3 is made up of 15 amino acids. The V gene's germline CDR1 is SEHNR and CDR2 FQNEAQ (reference sequence). Here the CDR3 DNA reads TGTGCCAGCAGCAGCCTAACAGGGGGAGGCGACGAGCAGTACTTC. It is translated as CASSSLTGGGDEQYF.

The count of this clone is one. V and J are TRBV11-1 and TRBJ2-3, with 7 nucleotides matching TRBD1. The V gene's germline CDR1 is SGHAT and CDR2 FQDESV (reference sequence). Trimming took 4 bases from V and 4 from J; bases not matched to a gene: 8. The CDR3 spans 15 residues. CDR3 loop: CASSSDRVRADTQYF. CDR3 nucleotide sequence: TGTGCCAGCAGCTCTGACAGGGTCAGGGCAGATACGCAGTATTTT.

The V call is TRBV7-6, the J call TRBJ1-5, with TRBD1 as a possible D gene (5 bases). The V gene lost 1 base and the J gene lost 6 bases, with 13 bases spanning the gap. The germline CDR1 and CDR2 sequences are SGHVS and FNYEAQ. CDR3 length: 15 amino acids. The CDR3: CASSLGPGYGQPQHF. Here the CDR3 DNA reads TGTGCCAGCAGCTTAGGGCCAGGGTACGGTCAGCCCCAGCATTTT.

The V call is TRBV5-1, the J call TRBJ2-1, with 12 bases aligning to TRBD2. The V and J ends lost 0 bases and 7 bases, in that order; junction bases with no gene match: 11. The CDR3 consists of 18 residues. Germline values: CDR1 SGHRS, CDR2 YFSETQ. The CDR3 loop reads CASSLGGLAGPNGNEQFF. DNA of the CDR3: TGCGCCAGCAGCTTGGGGGGACTAGCGGGCCCAAACGGGAATGAGCAGTTCTTC. The whole variable domain, filled in from reference TRBV5-1 and TRBJ2-1, reads KAGVTQTPRYLIKTRGQQVTLSCSPISGHRSVSWYQQTPGQGLQFLFEYFSETQRNKGNFPGRFSGRQFSNSRSEMNVSTLELGDSALYLCASSLGGLAGPNGNEQFFGPGTRLTVL.

This chain uses TRBV11-1 with TRBJ2-6; D gene uncertain. With 3 bases removed from V and 0 bases from J, the gap between germline ends came to 6 bases. Germline CDR1 reads SGHAT; CDR2 reads FQDESV (reference sequence). CDR3 size: 15 residues. For the CDR3, the DNA is TGTGCCAGCAGCTTTAGAGCCTCTGGGGCCAACGTCCTGACTTTC. As protein: CASSFRASGANVLTF. Combining the CDR3 with reference TRBV11-1 and TRBJ2-6 gives the whole variable domain EAEVAQSPRYKITEKSQAVAFWCDPISGHATLYWYRQILGQGPELLVQFQDESVVDDSQLPKDRFSAERLKGVDSTLKIQPAELGDSAMYLCASSFRASGANVLTFGAGSRLTVL.

This clone appeared a few times. The chain combines TRBV5-1 with TRBJ1-1; no clear D. Looked up from germline, CDR1 is SGHRS and CDR2 is YFSETQ. V lost 4 bases and J 0 bases, leaving 7 bases between the germline ends. The CDR3 sequence is 13 residues long. This chain's CDR3 is CASSRQLNTEAFF. The CDR3 nucleotides read TGCGCCAGCAGCCGACAATTGAACACTGAAGCTTTCTTT.

V usage is TRBV5-1 and J usage is TRBJ2-7; 7 positions match TRBD1. This CDR3 contains 15 residues. Germline V gene sequence: CDR1 SGHRS, CDR2 YFSETQ. The trim removed 2 bases at V and 2 bases at J, leaving 7 bases unmatched. The CDR3 DNA sequence: TGCGCCAGCAGCTTAGGTGGGACAGAGACCTACGAGCAGTACTTC. This sequence encodes CASSLGGTETYEQYF.

The chain joins TRBV5-1 to TRBJ1-2, with D possibly being TRBD1 (6 bases). CDR1 is SGHRS, CDR2 YFSETQ, per germline. V was shortened by 0 bases and J by 3 bases, with 18 bases between the two germline ends. The CDR3 length is 17 residues. The CDR3 region is CASSLVSRGGGDYGYTF. In DNA, the CDR3 is TGCGCCAGCAGCTTGGTTAGCCGGGGCGGGGGCGACTATGGCTACACCTTC. The full variable domain, rest sourced from reference TRBV5-1 and TRBJ1-2, is KAGVTQTPRYLIKTRGQQVTLSCSPISGHRSVSWYQQTPGQGLQFLFEYFSETQRNKGNFPGRFSGRQFSNSRSEMNVSTLELGDSALYLCASSLVSRGGGDYGYTFGSGTRLTVV.

This clone was seen a handful of times. The V and J genes are TRBV4-1 and TRBJ1-2; the match to TRBD1 covers 9 bases. The ends lost 3 bases at V and 8 bases at J; junction bases unmatched: 7. CDR3 length: 14 amino acids. Germline V gene data show CDR1 as MGHRA and CDR2 as YSYEKL. CDR3 in amino acids: CASSHDGQGLGYTF. CDR3 DNA sequence: TGCGCCAGCAGCCACGATGGACAGGGGCTCGGCTACACCTTC.

The rearrangement joins TRBV14 to TRBJ1-2; TRBD1 is a possible D gene (6 bases). Trimming took 4 bases from V and 4 from J, leaving 13 bases between them. Germline V gene sequence: CDR1 SGHDN, CDR2 FVKESK. The CDR3 is 14 amino acids. CDR3 nucleotide sequence: TGTGCCAGCAGCCGACGGGACATCTCCTATGGCTACACCTTC. This sequence encodes CASSRRDISYGYTF.

V usage is TRBV28 and J usage is TRBJ1-1; 10 positions match TRBD1. With V trimmed by 4 bases and J by 2 bases, 13 bases remained unmatched. The CDR3 has 18 residues. CDR1 is MDHEN, CDR2 SYDVKM, per germline. The CDR3 DNA follows: TGTGCCAGCAGTTACCGACAGGGGGCGGCGGGACTTAACACTGAAGCTTTCTTT. Encoded protein: CASSYRQGAAGLNTEAFF.

Notes on this clone: An end of the junction does not agree with germline; a read error may underlie this. This specimen includes other DNA sequences encoding the same CDR3. V gene TRBV9 combines with J gene TRBJ1-1; D is unresolved. The CDR3 loop spans 13 amino acids. CDR1 and CDR2 from the germline V gene are SGDLS and YYNGEE. The CDR3 DNA reads TGTGCCAGCAGCGTAGCTATGAACCCTGAAGCTTTTTTT. It codes for CASSVAMNPEAFF. Supplemented by reference TRBV9 and TRBJ1-1, the full variable domain reads DSGVTQTPKHLITATGQRVTLRCSPRSGDLSVYWYQQSLDQGLQFLIQYYNGEERAKGNILERFSAQQFPDLHSELNLSSLELGDSALYFCASSVAMNPEAFFGQGTRLTVV.

This chain uses TRBV6-5 with TRBJ1-2, with TRBD1 matching over 8 bases. The germline gives CDR1 MNHEY, CDR2 SVGAGI. CDR3 length: 14 amino acids. V lost 7 bases to trimming and J lost 7 bases; unmatched junction nucleotides: 11. The CDR3 spells CASNNGQGRRGYTF. CDR3 DNA sequence: TGTGCCAGCAACAACGGACAGGGCAGACGTGGCTACACCTTC.

The gene calls are TRBV5-6 and TRBJ2-7; TRBD2 agrees at 12 bases. Germline V CDR1 and CDR2: SGHDT, YYEEEE. The CDR3 totals 15 residues. V lost 5 bases to trimming and J lost 1 base; unmatched junction nucleotides: 4. DNA of the CDR3: TGTGCCAGCAGACGAACTAGCGGGGGGTCCTACGAGCAGTACTTC. It is translated as CASRRTSGGSYEQYF.

J is TRBJ1-1 and V is TRBV20-1, with D unclear. Germline V gene data show CDR1 as DFQATT and CDR2 as SNEGSKA (reference sequence). V lost 5 bases, J lost 5 bases, and 15 bases lay in between. The CDR3 is 13 amino acids. The DNA for the CDR3 is TGCAGTGCTCGTGGATCGGGTTTTACTGAAGCTTTCTTT. This gives the protein CSARGSGFTEAFF.

The V call is TRBV18, the J call TRBJ2-5; no firm D call. This CDR3 has 11 amino acids. Germline lookup yields CDR1 KGHSH and CDR2 LQKENI. The ends were cut back, 3 bases at V and 5 bases at J, with 4 bases in the middle. The CDR3 nucleotides are TGTGCCAGCTCACCGTCGGAGACCCAGTACTTC. As protein: CASSPSETQYF.

The V and J genes are TRBV11-2 and TRBJ2-5; perhaps TRBD1 as D (5 bases). CDR1 is SGHAT and CDR2 is FQNNGV in the germline V gene. The CDR3 is made up of 14 amino acids. Trimming pared 7 bases from V and 3 bases from J, leaving 15 bases between. The CDR3 coding sequence is TGTGCCAGCAACCAGCAGGGTGGGAAAGAGACCCAGTACTTC. Its protein product is CASNQQGGKETQYF.

The chain couples TRBV18 to TRBJ2-3, with 10 bases lining up with TRBD2. CDR1 KGHSH and CDR2 LQKENI come from the germline V gene. J gave up 1 base and V 2 bases, and 12 bases lay outside the gene matches. This CDR3 contains 19 residues. CDR3 sequence (DNA): TGTGCCAGCTCACCAATGCGAGCGGGGGGGGCGGACCGCACAGATACGCAGTATTTT. It yields the protein CASSPMRAGGADRTDTQYF.

The chain is built from TRBV6-6 and TRBJ1-1; D unresolved. Germline V CDR1 and CDR2: MNHNY, SVGAGI (reference sequence). The CDR3 has 12 amino acids. V was cut by 6 bases and J by 5 bases, with 10 bases left in between. The CDR3 nucleotides are TGTGCCAGCAGCTCGAGTTGGACTGAAGCTTTCTTT. It codes for CASSSSWTEAFF.